This T cell receptor (beta chain) is from a study of blood T cell repertoires in COVID-19 (dated by TCRdb to the early 2020s). About the full investigation: Samples covering the acute and convalescent phases of COVID-19 were provided by collaborators in the United States, Italy and Spain. The prospective study material was composed of cDNA or gDNA derived from T cells, B-cell-depleted T cells, or PBMCs. Deeply sampled blood TCRbeta repertoires from subjects exposed to, actively infected with, or recovered from COVID-19 were included in the dataset. The repertoires were made available in a free public database intended to serve as a resource for research on the immune response to SARS-CoV-2. The samples were drawn from the first 160 participants of the ongoing ImmuneRACE study and from under 1,500 subjects provided by 6 global collaborators. The sample metadata nearly always contained a de-identified subject ID, COVID-19 status, age in years and sex. Where available, HLA class I and class II types were obtained from metadata supplied by the sample provider rather than from assay-based typing.

Enrolling through a virtual design, the prospective study's participants ranged in age from about 18 to 89 years and lived across 24 United States geographic areas. Cohort assignment in the prospective study relied on participant-reported clinical history from a screening survey and a study questionnaire. In the prospective study, mobile phlebotomists collected whole blood, serum and a nasopharyngeal or oropharyngeal swab from each participant. Participants in the prospective study had the option to provide additional blood draws and questionnaires over a 2-month period. Before DNA extraction, prospective study blood samples were shipped either frozen or at room temperature. Cut back by 7 bases and 5 bases, the V and J ends lie 14 bases apart. Based on the germline V gene, the CDR1 and CDR2 sequences are MDHEN and SYDVKM. The CDR3 contains 13 residues, cysteine and phenylalanine counted. Just CDR3 DNA is preserved here, 39 bases in frame from base 1.

General study outcomes and caveats: How much clinical and demographic metadata was included differed by source and by participant, and the metadata was provided uncurated.

The immunoSEQ Assay, a bias-controlled multiplex PCR, was used to amplify TCRbeta CDR3 regions from genomic DNA. Concerning the study's data processing: Nucleated cell counts per sample were estimated from amplification of reference gene primers within the assay. Sequence reads were collapsed and filtered to measure the absolute abundance of every unique TCRbeta CDR3 rearrangement. For each sample, productive Simpson clonality was calculated as the square root of Simpson's diversity index over productive rearrangements. This immuneACCESS table, as held by TCRdb, lists in-frame sequences with V and J called but not all clones. Of the missing ones, under half trace to an unresolved V gene in checked studies; the others have no known cause. V, J and clone size are taken as reported in that table, and D and trimming were inferred from the DNA itself. For this sample there are roughly 190,000 clones; around 80% appear just once. The biggest ten clones account for 17% of the sample.

About this clone: Its target antigen remains unknown. No per-base quality is available; no much larger clone lies one base away.

Recombination joined TRBV28 with TRBJ1-1; a confident D gene designation cannot be given. The sequencing sample was made of PBMCs or T cells enriched from blood (not recorded which). The clonotype was recovered from a woman in her forties or fifties with acute COVID-19. The base sequence is TGTGCCAGCACCCCGCGGGGTTGGACTGAAGCTTTCTTT. Its protein product is CASTPRGWTEAFF.